This TCR beta chain originates from a study of response to subunit inactivated influenza vaccine. TCRdb analysed the RT-PCR reads with MiXCR anew, one entry per CDR3 protein. The table lists 650,000 to 800,000 distinct CDR3 sequences, approximately 15% of them singletons, with 5.5% to 7% in the top ten. The CDR3 totals 16 residues. Germline CDR1 SGHAT, CDR2 FQNNGV. Trimming at V came to 0 bases and at J to 4 bases, leaving 6 bases not matched to a gene. Regarding this clonotype: Its matching antigen is unknown.

Study-level findings and limits: The authors put forward the suggestion that each seasonal influenza vaccination may bring in only a limited number of new T cells.

Sample: PBMCs from blood, taken approximately 15 days before vaccination. V usage is TRBV11-2 and J usage is TRBJ2-1; 7 bases agree with TRBD1. This clonotype was sampled from a man between 50 and 59 years old who received an inactivated influenza vaccine. CDR3 DNA: TGTGCCAGCAGCTTAGAGGGGACAGTTCCTTACAATGAGCAGTTCTTC. Translating it yields CASSLEGTVPYNEQFF.